Here is one T cell receptor (beta chain) with its context. No antigen is known for it. Libraries were made from TCR beta cDNA, and they carried unique molecular identifiers. TCRdb re-derived calls from the PCR reads in MiXCR, one entry per CDR3 protein. The table shows under 900,000 distinct CDR3 sequences, with roughly 58% occurring only once. The data stem from a study of post-analysis software for immune sequencing data. In the study overall: Clinical courses comprised relapsing-remitting, secondary progressive and progressive-relapsing multiple sclerosis.

Germline CDR1 and CDR2: MNHEY and SVGEGT. The CDR3 consists of 17 residues. The V gene end was trimmed by 5 bases and the J gene end by 0 bases; junction bases not matched to a gene: 13. Study outcomes and limitations: Relative to controls, patients had five TRBV segments at higher frequency, with TRBV5-6, TRBV5-1 and TRBV20-1 among these.

The receptor was derived from a girl between 10 and 17 years old with multiple sclerosis. The sample was blood. This sequence joins TRBV6-2 or TRBV6-3 and TRBJ2-7; 7 nucleotides agree with TRBD2. The CDR3 here is CASSKGPAGPSSYEQYF. DNA of the CDR3: TGTGCCAGCAGTAAGGGACCAGCGGGGCCCAGCTCCTACGAGCAGTACTTC.